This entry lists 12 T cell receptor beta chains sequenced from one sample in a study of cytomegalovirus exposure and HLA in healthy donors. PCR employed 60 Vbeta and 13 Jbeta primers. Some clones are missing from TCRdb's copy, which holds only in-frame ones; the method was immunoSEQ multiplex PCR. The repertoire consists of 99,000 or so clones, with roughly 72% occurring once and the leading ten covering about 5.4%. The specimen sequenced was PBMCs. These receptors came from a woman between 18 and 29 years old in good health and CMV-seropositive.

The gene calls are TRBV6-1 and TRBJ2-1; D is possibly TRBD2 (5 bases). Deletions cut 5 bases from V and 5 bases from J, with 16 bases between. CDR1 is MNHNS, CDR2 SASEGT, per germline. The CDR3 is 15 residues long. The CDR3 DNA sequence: TGTGCCAGCAGTAATACGAGGGATATAAACAATGAGCAGTTCTTC. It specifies CASSNTRDINNEQFF.

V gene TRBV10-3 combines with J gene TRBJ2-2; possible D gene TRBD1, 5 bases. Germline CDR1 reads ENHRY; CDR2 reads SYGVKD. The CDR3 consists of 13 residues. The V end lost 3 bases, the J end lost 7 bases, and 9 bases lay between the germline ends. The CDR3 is CAISEVTDGELFF. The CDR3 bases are TGTGCCATCAGTGAAGTGACAGACGGGGAGCTGTTTTTT.

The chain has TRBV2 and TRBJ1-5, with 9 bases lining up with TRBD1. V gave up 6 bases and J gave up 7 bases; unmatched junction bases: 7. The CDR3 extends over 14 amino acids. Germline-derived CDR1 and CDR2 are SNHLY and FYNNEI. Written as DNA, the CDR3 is TGTGCCAGCAGCCCGGACAGGGGTAACCAGCCCCAGCATTTT. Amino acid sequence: CASSPDRGNQPQHF. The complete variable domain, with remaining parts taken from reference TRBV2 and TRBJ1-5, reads EPEVTQTPSHQVTQMGQEVILRCVPISNHLYFYWYRQILGQKVEFLVSFYNNEISEKSEIFDDQFSVERPDGSNFTLKIRSTKLEDSAMYFCASSPDRGNQPQHFGDGTRLSIL.

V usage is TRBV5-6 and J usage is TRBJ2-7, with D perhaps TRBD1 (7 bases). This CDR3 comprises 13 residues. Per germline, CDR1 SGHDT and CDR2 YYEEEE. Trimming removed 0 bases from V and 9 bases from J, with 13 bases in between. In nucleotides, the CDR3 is TGTGCCAGCAGCTTGGCAGGGGGGTCCAGGCAGTACTTC. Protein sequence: CASSLAGGSRQYF.

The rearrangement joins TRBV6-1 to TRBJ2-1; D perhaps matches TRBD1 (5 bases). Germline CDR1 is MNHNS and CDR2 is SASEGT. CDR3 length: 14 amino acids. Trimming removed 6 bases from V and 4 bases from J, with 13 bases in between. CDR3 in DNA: TGTGCCAGCAGCGCCCGACAGTCGTACAATGAGCAGTTCTTC. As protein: CASSARQSYNEQFF.

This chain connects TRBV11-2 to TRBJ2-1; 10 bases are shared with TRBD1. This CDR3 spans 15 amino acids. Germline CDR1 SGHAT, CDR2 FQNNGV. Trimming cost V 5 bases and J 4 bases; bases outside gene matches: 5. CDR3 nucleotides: TGTGCCAGCAGCATTAGGACAGGGGGTTACAATGAGCAGTTCTTC. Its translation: CASSIRTGGYNEQFF.

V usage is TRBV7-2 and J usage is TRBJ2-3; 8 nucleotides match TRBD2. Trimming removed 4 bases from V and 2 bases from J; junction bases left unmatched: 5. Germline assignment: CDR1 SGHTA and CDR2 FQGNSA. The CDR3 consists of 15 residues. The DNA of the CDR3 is TGTGCCAGCAGCTCGGCTAGCGGGTACACAGATACGCAGTATTTT. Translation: CASSSASGYTDTQYF.

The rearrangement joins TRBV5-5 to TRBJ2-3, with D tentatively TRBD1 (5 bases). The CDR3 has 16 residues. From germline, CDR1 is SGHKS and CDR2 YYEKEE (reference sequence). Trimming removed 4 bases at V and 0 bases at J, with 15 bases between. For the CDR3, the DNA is TGTGCCAGCAGCCCCTTTGGGGCGAGTAGCACAGATACGCAGTATTTT. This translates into CASSPFGASSTDTQYF.

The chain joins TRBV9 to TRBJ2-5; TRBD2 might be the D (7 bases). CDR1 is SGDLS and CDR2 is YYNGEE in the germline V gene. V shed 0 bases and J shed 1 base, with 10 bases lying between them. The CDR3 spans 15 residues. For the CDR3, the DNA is TGTGCCAGCAGCGTAGGAGGGGGGGCCCAAGAGACCCAGTACTTC. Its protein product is CASSVGGGAQETQYF.

The CDR3 nucleotides read TGTGCCAGCAGTGACGCGGCTAGCGGCGACACAGATACGCAGTATTTT. It yields the protein CASSDAASGDTDTQYF. The V gene is TRBV6-4, the J gene TRBJ2-3, with 7 nucleotides matching TRBD2. The ends lost 2 bases at V and 2 bases at J; junction bases unmatched: 7. The CDR3 is 16 amino acids. Germline V gene data show CDR1 as MRHNA and CDR2 as SNTAGT.

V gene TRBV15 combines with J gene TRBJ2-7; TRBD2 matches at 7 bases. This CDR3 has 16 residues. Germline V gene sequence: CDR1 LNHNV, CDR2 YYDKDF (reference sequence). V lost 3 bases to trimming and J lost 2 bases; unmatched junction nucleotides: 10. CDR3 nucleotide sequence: TGTGCCACCAGCAGGACCCTCGGGACTATCACCTACGAGCAGTACTTC. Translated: CATSRTLGTITYEQYF.

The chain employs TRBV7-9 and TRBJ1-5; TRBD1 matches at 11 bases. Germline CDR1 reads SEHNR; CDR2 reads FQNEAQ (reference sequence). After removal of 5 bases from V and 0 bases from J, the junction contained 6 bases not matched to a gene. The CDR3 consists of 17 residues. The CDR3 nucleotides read TGTGCCAGCAGCGGGGACAGGGGGACGTATAGCAATCAGCCCCAGCATTTT. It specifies CASSGDRGTYSNQPQHF.